The present entry profiles one T cell receptor (beta chain) with its context. Clones were read by immunoSEQ multiplex PCR, and TCRdb kept only the in-frame ones, dropping some. This table has tens of thousands of clones, 80% to 95% appearing once. This sample was taken from a study of OX40 agonist ivuxolimab in advanced cancers. Study overall: The dose of intravenous ivuxolimab that patients received every 2 weeks ranged from 0.01 to 10 mg/kg.

Germline V gene sequence: CDR1 MGHDK, CDR2 SYGVNS. Trimming stripped 8 bases from V and 7 bases from J, with 15 bases between. CDR3 length: 14 amino acids. Blood specimens came from baseline, cycle 4 day 1, and cycle 7 day 1. The sequence was obtained from an adult with an advanced solid tumor such as melanoma, head and neck, liver or kidney cancer. The chain uses TRBV25-1 and TRBJ1-6; the D gene is possibly TRBD1 (5 bases). This specimen consisted of CD4+ or CD8+ T cells sorted from blood, obtained in a trial of the OX40 agonist ivuxolimab. In DNA, the CDR3 is TGTGCCAGCGGGGCTGGGGTGTGGAATTCACCCCTCCACTTT. This gives the protein CASGAGVWNSPLHF.